This is a list of T cell receptor beta chains from one sample in a study of shared clonotypes between healthy human individuals. Using immunoSEQ multiplex PCR, the repertoire was profiled, and TCRdb retains in-frame clones only, with some absent. This table has about 2.1 million clones, about 92% appearing once. Sequenced sample: naive CD8+ T cells from PBMCs. These receptors were obtained from a man aged 18-30 years in good health. Some clones in this sample may be carry-over from other donors' samples. Each CDR3 is given with its conserved first and last residue.

length	V	J	CDR3
13	TRBV7-9	TRBJ2-1	CASSPGVNNEQFF
12	TRBV29-1	TRBJ2-7	CSVVHKGGEQYF
16	TRBV10-1	TRBJ2-6	CASSERLVSGANVLTF
14	TRBV28	TRBJ2-7	CASSSAGNSYEQYF
16	TRBV27	TRBJ2-2	CASSALGLGSTGELFF
15	TRBV10-3	TRBJ2-1	CAISESQGVDNEQFF
19	TRBV28	TRBJ1-1	CASSLYGLTKNPTTEVAFF
15	TRBV2	TRBJ1-5	CASRGRDSDFQPQHF
14	TRBV10-3	TRBJ1-1	CAIRDGTGFGEAFF
12	TRBV7-2	TRBJ2-7	CASSIRSYEQYF
15	TRBV19	TRBJ1-5	CASSIGATSNQPQHF
11	TRBV5-1	TRBJ2-3	CASSLGDTQYF
18	TRBV4-1	TRBJ2-7	CASSPLTYRGPASYEQYF
13	TRBV29-1	TRBJ2-7	CSVGFGSSYEQYF
15	TRBV28	TRBJ1-4	CASTPLGQGNEKLFF
14	TRBV19	TRBJ2-7	CASSTFGEIYEQYF
14	TRBV2	TRBJ1-1	CASSGEAGNTEAFF
11	TRBV20-1	TRBJ2-1	CSALYYNEQFF